This TCR beta chain came from a study of OX40 agonist ivuxolimab in advanced cancers. Whole-study findings and limits: Clonal expansion was seen in CD4+ and CD8+ blood T cells by week 6 at 0.1 to 3.0 mg/kg.

Sequenced by immunoSEQ multiplex PCR; TCRdb stores in-frame clones only, minus some. The table shows more than 25,000 clones, with about 83% occurring only once. A remark on this clone: Its target is unknown.

This CDR3 region has 15 residues. Germline V gene data show CDR1 as MNHEY and CDR2 as SMNVEV (reference sequence). J was trimmed by 6 bases and V by 5 bases; bases with no gene match: 8. The origin of this receptor is an adult with an advanced solid tumor such as melanoma, head and neck, liver or kidney cancer. The chain combines TRBV27 with TRBJ2-2, with 8 bases lining up with TRBD1. Sequencing used CD4+ or CD8+ T cells sorted from blood, obtained in a trial of the OX40 agonist ivuxolimab. The CDR3, as DNA: TGTGCCAGCAGTAATGACAGGGGAGTCGCCGGGGAGCTGTTTTTT. It encodes CASSNDRGVAGELFF.